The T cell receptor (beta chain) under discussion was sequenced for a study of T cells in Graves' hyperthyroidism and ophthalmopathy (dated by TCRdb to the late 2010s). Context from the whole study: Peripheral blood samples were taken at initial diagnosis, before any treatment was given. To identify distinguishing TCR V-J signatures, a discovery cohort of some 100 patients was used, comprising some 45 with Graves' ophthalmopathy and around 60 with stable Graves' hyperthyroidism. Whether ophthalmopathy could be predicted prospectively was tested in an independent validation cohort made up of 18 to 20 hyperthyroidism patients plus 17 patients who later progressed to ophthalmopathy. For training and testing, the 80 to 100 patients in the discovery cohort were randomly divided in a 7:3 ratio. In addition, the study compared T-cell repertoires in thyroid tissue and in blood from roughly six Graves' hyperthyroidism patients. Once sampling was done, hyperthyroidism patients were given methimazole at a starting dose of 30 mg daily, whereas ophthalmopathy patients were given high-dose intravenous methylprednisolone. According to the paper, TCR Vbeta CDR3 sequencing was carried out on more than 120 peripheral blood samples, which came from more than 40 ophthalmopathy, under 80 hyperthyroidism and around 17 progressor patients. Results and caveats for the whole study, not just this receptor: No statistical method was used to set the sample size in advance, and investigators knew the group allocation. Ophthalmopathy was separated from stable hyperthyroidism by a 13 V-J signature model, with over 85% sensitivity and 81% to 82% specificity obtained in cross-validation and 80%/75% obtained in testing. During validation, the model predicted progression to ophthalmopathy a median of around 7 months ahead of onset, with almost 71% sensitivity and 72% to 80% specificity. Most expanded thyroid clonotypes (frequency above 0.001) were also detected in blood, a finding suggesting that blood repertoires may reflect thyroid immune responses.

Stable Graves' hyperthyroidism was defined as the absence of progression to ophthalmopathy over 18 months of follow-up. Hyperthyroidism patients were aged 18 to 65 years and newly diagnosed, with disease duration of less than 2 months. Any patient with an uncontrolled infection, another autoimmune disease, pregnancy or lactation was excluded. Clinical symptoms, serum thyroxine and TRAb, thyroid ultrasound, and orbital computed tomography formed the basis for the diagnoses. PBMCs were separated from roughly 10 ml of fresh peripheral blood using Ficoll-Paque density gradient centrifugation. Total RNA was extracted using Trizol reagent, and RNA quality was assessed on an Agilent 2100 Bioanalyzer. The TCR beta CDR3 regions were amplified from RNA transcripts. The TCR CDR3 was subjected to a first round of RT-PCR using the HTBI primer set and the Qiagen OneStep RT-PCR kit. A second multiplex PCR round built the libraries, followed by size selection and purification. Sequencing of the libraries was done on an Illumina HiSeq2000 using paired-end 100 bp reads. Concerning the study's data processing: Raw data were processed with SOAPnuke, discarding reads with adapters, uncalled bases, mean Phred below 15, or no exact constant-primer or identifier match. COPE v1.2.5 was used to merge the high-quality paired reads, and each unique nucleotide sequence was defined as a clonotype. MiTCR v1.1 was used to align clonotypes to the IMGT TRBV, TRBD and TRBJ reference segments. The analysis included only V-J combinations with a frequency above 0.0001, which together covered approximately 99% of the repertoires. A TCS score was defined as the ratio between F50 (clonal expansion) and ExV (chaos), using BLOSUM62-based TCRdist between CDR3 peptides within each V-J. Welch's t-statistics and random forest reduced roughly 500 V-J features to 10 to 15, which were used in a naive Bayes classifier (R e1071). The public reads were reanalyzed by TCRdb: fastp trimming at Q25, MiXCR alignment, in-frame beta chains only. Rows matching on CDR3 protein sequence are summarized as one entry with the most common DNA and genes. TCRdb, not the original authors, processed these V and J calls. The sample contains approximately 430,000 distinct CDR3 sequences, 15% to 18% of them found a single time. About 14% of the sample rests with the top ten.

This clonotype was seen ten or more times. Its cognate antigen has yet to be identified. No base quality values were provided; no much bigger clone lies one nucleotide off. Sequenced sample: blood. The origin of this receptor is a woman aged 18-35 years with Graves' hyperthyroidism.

CDR3 reads: CASSEWGGGPLNTGELFF. The sequence in DNA is TGCGCCAGCAGTGAGTGGGGCGGGGGGCCCTTAAACACCGGGGAGCTGTTTTTT. The chain links TRBV10-2 with TRBJ2-2; 8 bases in between match TRBD2. Its CDR3 holds 18 amino acids, cysteine through phenylalanine. Only the CDR3 DNA stays, 54 bases, in frame from base 1. CDR1 and CDR2, per the germline V gene, are WSHSY and SAAADI. Clipping removes 1 base from V and 2 bases from J, with 9 as the unmatched junction base count.